This entry features one T cell receptor beta chain sequence. These data belong to a study of T cell responses to AZD1222 COVID-19 vaccine. CDR3 length: 13 amino acids. V was clipped by 7 bases and J by 4 bases; unmatched bases: 6. Germline V gene lookup returns CDR1 SQVTM and CDR2 ANQGSEA. Sequencing was performed with immunoSEQ multiplex PCR; in TCRdb, only in-frame clones are kept and a portion is missing. The sample lists 200,000 or so clones; 85% to 95% were seen once. V usage is TRBV29-1 and J usage is TRBJ1-1, with 10 bases identical to TRBD1. The source is an adult in good health. The sequenced sample was peripheral blood, obtained on day 0 of MenACWY control vaccination. The CDR3 region has the DNA TGCAGCGGGGGGGGACAGGGGCTCACTGAAGCTTTCTTT. Protein: CSGGGQGLTEAFF.